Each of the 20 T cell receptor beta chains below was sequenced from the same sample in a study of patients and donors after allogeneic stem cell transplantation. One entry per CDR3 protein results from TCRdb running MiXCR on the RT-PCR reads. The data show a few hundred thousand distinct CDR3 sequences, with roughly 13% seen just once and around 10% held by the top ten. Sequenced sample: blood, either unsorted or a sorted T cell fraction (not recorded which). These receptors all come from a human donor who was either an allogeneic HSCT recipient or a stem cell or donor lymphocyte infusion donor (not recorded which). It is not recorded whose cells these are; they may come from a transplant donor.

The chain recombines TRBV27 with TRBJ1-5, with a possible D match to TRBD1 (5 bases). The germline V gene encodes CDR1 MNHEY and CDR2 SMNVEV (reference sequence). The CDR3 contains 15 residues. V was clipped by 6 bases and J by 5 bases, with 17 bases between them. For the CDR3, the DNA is TGTGCCAGCAGCCTTGGGGGGGGGACCCATCAGCCCCAGCATTTT. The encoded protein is CASSLGGGTHQPQHF.

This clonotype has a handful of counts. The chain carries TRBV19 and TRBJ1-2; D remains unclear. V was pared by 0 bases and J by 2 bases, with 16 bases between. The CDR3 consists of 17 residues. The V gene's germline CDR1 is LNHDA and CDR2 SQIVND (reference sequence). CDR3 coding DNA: TGTGCCAGTAGTATAGATCATGCCAGGAGCGTCAACTATGGCTACACCTTC. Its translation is CASSIDHARSVNYGYTF.

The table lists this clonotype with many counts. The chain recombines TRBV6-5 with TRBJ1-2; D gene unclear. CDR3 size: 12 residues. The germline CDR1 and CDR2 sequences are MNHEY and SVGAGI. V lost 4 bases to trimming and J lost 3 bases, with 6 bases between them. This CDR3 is CASSSDYYGYTF. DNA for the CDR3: TGTGCCAGCAGTTCCGATTACTATGGCTACACCTTC.

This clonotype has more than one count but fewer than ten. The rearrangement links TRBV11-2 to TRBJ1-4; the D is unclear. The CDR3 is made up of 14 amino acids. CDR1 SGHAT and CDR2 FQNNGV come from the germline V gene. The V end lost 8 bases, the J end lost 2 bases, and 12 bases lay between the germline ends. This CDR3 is CASGIHGTNEKLFF. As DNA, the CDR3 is TGTGCCAGCGGCATCCATGGGACTAATGAAAAACTGTTTTTT.

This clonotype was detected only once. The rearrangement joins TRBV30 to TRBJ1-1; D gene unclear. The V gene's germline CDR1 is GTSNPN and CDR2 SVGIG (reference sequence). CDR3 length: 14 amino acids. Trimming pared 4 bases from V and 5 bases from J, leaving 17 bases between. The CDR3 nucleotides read TGTGCCTGGACTCCCTGGTCGGGGAGGACTGAAGCTTTCTTT. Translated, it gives CAWTPWSGRTEAFF.

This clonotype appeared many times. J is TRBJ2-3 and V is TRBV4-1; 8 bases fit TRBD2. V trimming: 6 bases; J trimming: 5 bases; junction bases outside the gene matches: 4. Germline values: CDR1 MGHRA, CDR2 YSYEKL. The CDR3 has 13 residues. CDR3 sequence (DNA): TGCGCCAGCAGGGCACTAGCGGAAGATACGCAGTATTTT. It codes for CASRALAEDTQYF.

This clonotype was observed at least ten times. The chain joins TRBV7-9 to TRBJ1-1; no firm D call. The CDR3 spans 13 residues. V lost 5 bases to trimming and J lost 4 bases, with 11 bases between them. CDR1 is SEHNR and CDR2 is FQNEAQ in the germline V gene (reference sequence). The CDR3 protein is CASSQMGGTEAFF. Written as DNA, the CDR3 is TGTGCCAGCAGCCAGATGGGCGGCACTGAAGCTTTCTTT.

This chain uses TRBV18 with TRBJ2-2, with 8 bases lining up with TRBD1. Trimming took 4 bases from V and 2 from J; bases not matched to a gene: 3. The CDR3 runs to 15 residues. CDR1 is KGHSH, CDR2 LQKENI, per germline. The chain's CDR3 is CASSQGTGNTGELFF. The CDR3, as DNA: TGTGCCAGCTCACAGGGGACAGGCAACACCGGGGAGCTGTTTTTT.

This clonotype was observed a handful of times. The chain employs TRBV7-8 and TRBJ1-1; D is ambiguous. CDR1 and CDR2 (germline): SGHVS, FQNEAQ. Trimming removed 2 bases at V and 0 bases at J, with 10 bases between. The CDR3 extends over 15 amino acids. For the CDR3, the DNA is TGTGCCAGCAGCTTAAGTAACCTCATGAACACTGAAGCTTTCTTT. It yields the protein CASSLSNLMNTEAFF.

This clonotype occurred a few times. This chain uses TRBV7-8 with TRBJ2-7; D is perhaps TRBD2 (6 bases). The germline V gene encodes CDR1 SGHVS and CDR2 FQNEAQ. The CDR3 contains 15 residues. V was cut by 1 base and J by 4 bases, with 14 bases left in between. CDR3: CASSLGGPGAYEQYF. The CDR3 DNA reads TGTGCCAGCAGCTTAGGGGGCCCGGGAGCATACGAGCAGTACTTC.

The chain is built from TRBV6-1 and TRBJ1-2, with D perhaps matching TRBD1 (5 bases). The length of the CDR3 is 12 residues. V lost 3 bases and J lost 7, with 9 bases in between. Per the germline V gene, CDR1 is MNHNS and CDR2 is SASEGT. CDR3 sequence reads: CASSESGTGYTF. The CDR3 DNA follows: TGTGCCAGCAGTGAGTCAGGGACTGGCTACACCTTC.

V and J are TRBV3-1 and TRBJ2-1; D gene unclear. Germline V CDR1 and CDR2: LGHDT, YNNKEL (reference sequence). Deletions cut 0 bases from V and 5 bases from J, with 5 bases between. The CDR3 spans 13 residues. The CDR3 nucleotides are TGTGCCAGCAGCCAAGATCTGAACAATGAGCAGTTCTTC. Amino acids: CASSQDLNNEQFF.

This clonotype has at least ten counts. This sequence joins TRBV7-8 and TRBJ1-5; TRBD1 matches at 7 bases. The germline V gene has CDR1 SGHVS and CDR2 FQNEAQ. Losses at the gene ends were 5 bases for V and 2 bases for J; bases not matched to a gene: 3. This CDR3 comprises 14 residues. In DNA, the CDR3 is TGTGCCAGCAGCAGGGGGCAGGGCAATCAGCCCCAGCATTTT. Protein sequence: CASSRGQGNQPQHF.

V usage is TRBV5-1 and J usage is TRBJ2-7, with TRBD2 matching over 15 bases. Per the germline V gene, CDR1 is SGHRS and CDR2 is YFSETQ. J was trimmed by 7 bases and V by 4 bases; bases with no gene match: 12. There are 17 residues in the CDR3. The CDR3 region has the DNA TGCGCCAGCAGCGTCGGACTATTAGGACTAGCGGGAGGGGAGCAGTACTTC. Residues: CASSVGLLGLAGGEQYF.

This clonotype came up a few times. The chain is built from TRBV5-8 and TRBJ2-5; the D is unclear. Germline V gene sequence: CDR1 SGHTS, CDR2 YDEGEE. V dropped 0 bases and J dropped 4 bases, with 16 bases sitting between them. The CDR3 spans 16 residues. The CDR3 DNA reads TGTGCCAGCAGCTTGGGACCCACTGTACACGGAGAGACCCAGTACTTC. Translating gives CASSLGPTVHGETQYF.

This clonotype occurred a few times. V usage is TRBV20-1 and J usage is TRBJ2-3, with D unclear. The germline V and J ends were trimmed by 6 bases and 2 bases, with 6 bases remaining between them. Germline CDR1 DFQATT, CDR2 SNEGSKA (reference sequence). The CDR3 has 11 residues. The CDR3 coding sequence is TGCAGTGCAAGAAACACAGATACGCAGTATTTT. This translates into CSARNTDTQYF.

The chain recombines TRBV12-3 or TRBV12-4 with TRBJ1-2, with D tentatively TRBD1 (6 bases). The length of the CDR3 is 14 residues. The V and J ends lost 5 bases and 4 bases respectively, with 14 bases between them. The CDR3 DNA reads TGTGCCAGCAGTCCACAGGGATGGGCCTATGGCTACACCTTC. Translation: CASSPQGWAYGYTF.

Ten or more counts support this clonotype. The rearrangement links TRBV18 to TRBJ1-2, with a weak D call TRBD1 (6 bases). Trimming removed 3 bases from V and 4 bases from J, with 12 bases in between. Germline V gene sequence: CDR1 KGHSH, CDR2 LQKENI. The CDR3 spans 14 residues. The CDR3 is CASSPAGEVYGYTF. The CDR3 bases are TGTGCCAGCTCACCGGCAGGGGAAGTCTATGGCTACACCTTC.

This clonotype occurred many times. The CDR3 loop reads CASSRRTSGRKDEQFF. The DNA for the CDR3 is TGTGCCAGCAGCCGCAGGACTAGCGGGAGGAAGGATGAGCAGTTCTTC. The chain couples TRBV12-3 or TRBV12-4 to TRBJ2-1; 14 bases fit TRBD2. V was clipped by 6 bases and J by 8 bases; unmatched bases: 9. The CDR3 consists of 16 residues.

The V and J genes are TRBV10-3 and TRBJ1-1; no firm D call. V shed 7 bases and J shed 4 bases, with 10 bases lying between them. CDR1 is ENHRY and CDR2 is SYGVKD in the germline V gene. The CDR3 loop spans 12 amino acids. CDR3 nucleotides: TGTGCCATCACTGGGGTGGGCACTGAAGCTTTCTTT. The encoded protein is CAITGVGTEAFF.